A selection of T cell receptor beta chains follows, all from one sample in a study of T cell responses to AZD1222 COVID-19 vaccine. Sequenced by immunoSEQ multiplex PCR; TCRdb stores in-frame clones only, minus some. The sample has about 150,000 clones; over 80% are singletons. The sample in question was peripheral blood, obtained 28 days after the second AZD1222 dose. The receptors originated from an adult who received the AZD1222 COVID-19 vaccine. Each CDR3 is given with its conserved first and last residue. Fields, in order: J gene, D gene, V gene, clone size, CDR3 DNA, CDR3 protein. D genes are given only for firm matches. Clone sizes are given selectively: once, few, many, or a class where the clone is expanded.

J: TRBJ1-2
D: NA
V: TRBV28
size: NA
DNA: TGTGCCAGCATTGGGAGGGGAGGATCCGACTATGGCTACACCTTC
CDR3: CASIGRGGSDYGYTF

J: TRBJ1-1
D: NA
V: TRBV9
size: NA
DNA: TGTGCCAGCAGCGGGGGGATCGGGTTCCAAGCTTTCTTT
CDR3: CASSGGIGFQAFF

J: TRBJ2-7
D: TRBD1
V: TRBV3-1/TRBV3-2
size: NA
DNA: TGTGCCAGCAGCCAAGTCAAGGCAGGGGGCTTCTCCTACGAGCAGTACTTC
CDR3: CASSQVKAGGFSYEQYF

J: TRBJ2-3
D: NA
V: TRBV2
size: once
DNA: TGTGCCAGCAGTGAACGGGGACGGATGACAGATACGCAGTATTTT
CDR3: CASSERGRMTDTQYF

J: TRBJ2-7
D: NA
V: TRBV5-8
size: NA
DNA: TGTGCCAGCAGCTCCCCGGGCGCGAGGAGTTGGGCCTACGAGCAGTACTTC
CDR3: CASSSPGARSWAYEQYF

J: TRBJ1-6
D: NA
V: TRBV6-5
size: NA
DNA: TGTGCCACTAGGACCTCGGCAAATTCACCCCTCCACTTT
CDR3: CATRTSANSPLHF

J: TRBJ2-5
D: TRBD1
V: TRBV15
size: NA
DNA: TGTGCCATCAGCCGGGACAGGGGAGAGACCCAGTACTTC
CDR3: CAISRDRGETQYF

J: TRBJ1-1
D: TRBD1
V: TRBV5-1
size: NA
DNA: TGCGCCAGCAGCTTGGGGGACAGGGGTGAAGCTTTCTTT
CDR3: CASSLGDRGEAFF

J: TRBJ1-1
D: NA
V: TRBV2
size: NA
DNA: TGTGCCACCCTTACCAGGGATCGCACTGAAGCTTTCTTT
CDR3: CATLTRDRTEAFF

J: TRBJ2-7
D: NA
V: TRBV29-1
size: NA
DNA: TGCAGCGTTGAAGGATTCGGGACATCTGGGGACTACGAGCAGTACTTC
CDR3: CSVEGFGTSGDYEQYF

J: TRBJ1-1
D: TRBD1
V: TRBV19
size: NA
DNA: TGTGCCAGTAGTATAAATCGAAGTCCGGGACAGGTAGGAACTGAAGCTTTCTTT
CDR3: CASSINRSPGQVGTEAFF

J: TRBJ1-1
D: NA
V: TRBV3-1/TRBV3-2
size: NA
DNA: TGTGCCAGCAGCCAGGAGACTGGGCCGCTGGGCACTGAAGCTTTCTTT
CDR3: CASSQETGPLGTEAFF

J: TRBJ1-4
D: NA
V: TRBV3-1/TRBV3-2
size: NA
DNA: TGTGCCAGCAGCCAGGCACCAGGGGCCCCAAATGAAAAACTGTTTTTT
CDR3: CASSQAPGAPNEKLFF

J: TRBJ2-5
D: TRBD1
V: TRBV4-2
size: NA
DNA: TGTGCCAGCAGCCAATTGACAGGGTCCAAAGAGACCCAGTACTTC
CDR3: CASSQLTGSKETQYF

J: TRBJ2-2
D: NA
V: TRBV5-1
size: few
DNA: TGCGCCAGCAGCCCGTTAGACCCGACGGGAGGGGAGCTGTTTTTT
CDR3: CASSPLDPTGGELFF

J: TRBJ1-6
D: NA
V: TRBV7-2
size: NA
DNA: TGTGCCAGCAGCTTCGTTTTGCTCGACTCACCCCTCCACTTT
CDR3: CASSFVLLDSPLHF

J: TRBJ1-4
D: NA
V: TRBV7-8
size: NA
DNA: TGTGCCAGCAGCTTAAATAGTTGGGGGGCTAATGAAAAACTGTTTTTT
CDR3: CASSLNSWGANEKLFF

J: TRBJ1-2
D: NA
V: TRBV4-1
size: NA
DNA: TGCGCCAGCAGCCAAGGGAATTATGGCTACACCTTC
CDR3: CASSQGNYGYTF

J: TRBJ2-7
D: NA
V: TRBV6-5
size: NA
DNA: TGTGCCAGCAGTTACTTGGGGGCCCGACACGAGCAGTACTTC
CDR3: CASSYLGARHEQYF

J: TRBJ1-4
D: NA
V: TRBV4-1
size: NA
DNA: TGCGCCAGCAGCCAAGCAGGGTGGGGGCTTGTCCCAACTAATGAAAAACTGTTTTTT
CDR3: CASSQAGWGLVPTNEKLFF

J: TRBJ1-5
D: TRBD1
V: TRBV5-1
size: NA
DNA: TGCGCCAGCAGCTTCGGGACAGGAGATCAGCCCCAGCATTTT
CDR3: CASSFGTGDQPQHF

J: TRBJ1-6
D: TRBD1
V: TRBV6-5
size: NA
DNA: TGTGCCAGCAGAAGGGGGACAGATACCAATTCACCCCTCCACTTT
CDR3: CASRRGTDTNSPLHF

J: TRBJ2-7
D: NA
V: TRBV2
size: NA
DNA: TGTGCCAGCAGGGAATTCTACGAGCAGTACTTC
CDR3: CASREFYEQYF

J: TRBJ2-1
D: TRBD2
V: TRBV6-2/TRBV6-3
size: NA
DNA: TGTGCCAGCAGCACCCCGGGACTAGCGGCTCCTGCCTACAATGAGCAGTTCTTC
CDR3: CASSTPGLAAPAYNEQFF

J: TRBJ2-1
D: NA
V: TRBV3-1/TRBV3-2
size: NA
DNA: TGTGCCAGCAGCCAAGAATACGGCACAGGCTCCTACAATGAGCAGTTCTTC
CDR3: CASSQEYGTGSYNEQFF

J: TRBJ1-2
D: NA
V: TRBV2
size: NA
DNA: TGTGCCAGCAGAGACCCAGACACATTCTATGGCTACACCTTC
CDR3: CASRDPDTFYGYTF

J: TRBJ1-2
D: TRBD1
V: TRBV18
size: NA
DNA: TGTGCCAGCTCACCAGGGGACAGGGGTGCGAGTGGCTACACCTTC
CDR3: CASSPGDRGASGYTF

J: TRBJ1-5
D: TRBD1
V: TRBV3-1/TRBV3-2
size: NA
DNA: TGTGCCAGCAGCCCAGGGGGTAGCAATCAGCCCCAGCATTTT
CDR3: CASSPGGSNQPQHF

J: TRBJ1-6
D: NA
V: TRBV27
size: NA
DNA: TGTGCCAGCAGTTTAAGGTCGCCTAGTAGCTCCTATAATTCACCCCTCCACTTT
CDR3: CASSLRSPSSSYNSPLHF

J: TRBJ1-1
D: TRBD1
V: TRBV15
size: NA
DNA: TGTGCCACCAGCGCCCCCGGGAGGACAGGCAACACTGAAGCTTTCTTT
CDR3: CATSAPGRTGNTEAFF

J: TRBJ1-2
D: TRBD1
V: TRBV9
size: NA
DNA: TGTGCCAGCAGCTCCGGACAGGGTGACTATGGCTACACCTTC
CDR3: CASSSGQGDYGYTF

J: TRBJ2-1
D: NA
V: TRBV7-3
size: few
DNA: TGTGCCAGCAGCACTACACCGGGACTGAATTACAATGAGCAGTTCTTC
CDR3: CASSTTPGLNYNEQFF

J: TRBJ1-6
D: TRBD1
V: TRBV19
size: NA
DNA: TGTGCCAGTAGTTACCAGGGGGTTTTCTCACCCCTCCACTTT
CDR3: CASSYQGVFSPLHF

J: TRBJ2-7
D: NA
V: TRBV19
size: NA
DNA: TGTGCCAGTAGTATGGGAGTCGAGCAGTACTTC
CDR3: CASSMGVEQYF

J: TRBJ2-1
D: TRBD2
V: TRBV30
size: NA
DNA: TGTGCCTGGAGTGGGGACTACCGCTCCAACAATGAGCAGTTCTTC
CDR3: CAWSGDYRSNNEQFF

J: TRBJ2-6
D: TRBD1
V: TRBV7-8
size: NA
DNA: TGTGCCAGCAGCTCGATGCGACAGGGCTCCTCTGGGGCCAACGTCCTGACTTTC
CDR3: CASSSMRQGSSGANVLTF

J: TRBJ1-3
D: NA
V: TRBV5-4
size: NA
DNA: TGTGCCAGCAGCTTAAGGGGAGCTGGAAACACCATATATTTT
CDR3: CASSLRGAGNTIYF